This TCR beta chain was sequenced during a study of OX40 agonist ivuxolimab in advanced cancers. The V gene's germline CDR1 is SGHTA and CDR2 FQGNSA. The CDR3 runs 12 residues. V was clipped by 6 bases and J by 3 bases, with 8 bases between them. Some clones are missing from TCRdb's copy, which holds only in-frame ones; the method was immunoSEQ multiplex PCR. This sample carries 80,000 to 100,000 clones, about 90% of them seen once, and the ten largest clones take just under 0.8%. In regard to this clone: Antigen: not known.

Blood sampling was done at baseline, cycle 4 day 1, and cycle 7 day 1. General observations from the study: In the expanded peripheral T cells, antigen specificity was never determined. Low normalized T-cell clonal expansion also characterized some of the nonresponders. Relative to CD4+, CD8+ T cells held more expanded clones on average.

The chain carries TRBV7-2 and TRBJ2-5; possibly TRBD1 for D (6 bases). This sample comprised CD4+ or CD8+ T cells sorted from blood, obtained in a trial of the OX40 agonist ivuxolimab. This TCR came from an adult with an advanced solid tumor such as melanoma, head and neck, liver or kidney cancer. CDR3 in amino acids: CASRSGEETQYF. CDR3 DNA sequence: TGTGCCAGCAGATCAGGGGAAGAGACCCAGTACTTC.